The 25 T cell receptor beta chains below come from one sample, sequenced in a study of cytomegalovirus exposure and HLA in healthy donors. The primer mix had 60 Vbeta and 13 Jbeta primers. Some clones are missing from TCRdb's copy, which holds only in-frame ones; the method was immunoSEQ multiplex PCR. The table has roughly 100,000 clones, approximately 83% seen once; the top ten hold roughly 3.5%. Material for sequencing was PBMCs. These receptors all come from a female donor in good health and CMV-seropositive.

V and J are TRBV5-4 and TRBJ1-4, with 7 nucleotides matching TRBD1. The CDR3 has 13 amino acids. Germline trimming cut 4 bases from V and 8 bases from J; bases unmatched to any gene: 5. Germline-derived CDR1 and CDR2 are SGHNT and YYREEE (reference sequence). The CDR3 coding sequence is TGTGCCAGCAGCCCTGGACAGGAAGAAAAACTGTTTTTT. This sequence encodes CASSPGQEEKLFF.

This clone was observed a single time. The chain employs TRBV4-2 and TRBJ2-2; 7 positions agree with TRBD2. This CDR3 is built from 17 residues. Germline V gene data show CDR1 as LGHNA and CDR2 as YNFKEQ. V shed 4 bases, J shed 0 bases, and the junction held 8 bases outside the gene matches. In nucleotides, the CDR3 is TGTGCCAGCAGCCCGGAACCTGGGAGGGCGAACACCGGGGAGCTGTTTTTT. Protein: CASSPEPGRANTGELFF.

The V and J genes are TRBV19 and TRBJ2-3; 9 nucleotides agree with TRBD2. The ends lost 1 base at V and 3 bases at J; junction bases unmatched: 5. The CDR3 is made up of 16 amino acids. Looked up from germline, CDR1 is LNHDA and CDR2 is SQIVND (reference sequence). In DNA form, the CDR3 reads TGTGCCAGTAGTATAGTTGGTAGCGGGAGTACAGATACGCAGTATTTT. It yields the protein CASSIVGSGSTDTQYF. Together with reference TRBV19 and TRBJ2-3, the CDR3 gives the full variable domain: DGGITQSPKYLFRKEGQNVTLSCEQNLNHDAMYWYRQDPGQGLRLIYYSQIVNDFQKGDIAEGYSVSREKKESFPLTVTSAQKNPTAFYLCASSIVGSGSTDTQYFGPGTRLTVL.

The chain recombines TRBV23-1 with TRBJ2-7; D possibly corresponds to TRBD2 (5 bases). TRBV23-1 is an open reading frame whose function is uncertain. Trimming took 3 bases from V and 4 from J, leaving 19 bases between them. CDR3 length: 16 residues. The CDR3 is CASSHGLGPVGYEQYF. The CDR3 DNA is TGCGCCAGCAGTCACGGACTCGGGCCGGTTGGGTACGAGCAGTACTTC.

This clone was observed a handful of times. This rearrangement joins TRBV5-1 to TRBJ2-5; 13 bases are a match to TRBD2. Germline V gene sequence: CDR1 SGHRS, CDR2 YFSETQ. This CDR3 has 17 residues. Losses at the gene ends were 3 bases for V and 2 bases for J; bases not matched to a gene: 7. The CDR3, as DNA: TGCGCCAGCAGCTCGGGACTAGCGGGATCCTTTCAAGAGACCCAGTACTTC. It is translated as CASSSGLAGSFQETQYF.

Note on this clone: The germline gene is not matched at one end of the junction; a read error may be the cause. The chain combines TRBV29-1 with TRBJ2-1; 7 positions agree with TRBD1. The CDR3 extends over 12 amino acids. The germline V gene has CDR1 SQVTM and CDR2 ANQGSEA. CDR3 DNA sequence: TGCAGCGTAGAAGGGACAGCCAATGAGCAGTTCTTC. Translated, it gives CSVEGTANEQFF.

This clone was seen a few times. One end of the junction varies from germline; a read error may be responsible. V gene TRBV6-5 combines with J gene TRBJ1-2; TRBD1 matches at 7 bases. CDR3 length equals 14 residues. Germline V gene data show CDR1 as MNHEY and CDR2 as SVGAGI. For the CDR3, the DNA is TGTGCCAGCAGTTACTTACAGGGGTTGGATGGCTACCCCTTC. It codes for CASSYLQGLDGYPF.

This clone was observed a handful of times. This chain connects TRBV5-1 to TRBJ2-7; 8 bases are a match to TRBD1. J lost 3 bases, V lost 2 bases, and 4 bases had no gene match. This CDR3 has 14 residues. The germline V gene encodes CDR1 SGHRS and CDR2 YFSETQ. The CDR3 here is CASSFDRGSYEQYF. Here the CDR3 DNA reads TGCGCCAGCAGCTTTGACAGGGGAAGCTACGAGCAGTACTTC.

With respect to this clone: Relative to the germline gene, one junction end is altered; a read error may explain this. The rearrangement joins TRBV7-2 to TRBJ1-6; possible D gene TRBD1, 6 bases. Germline CDR1 SGHTA, CDR2 FQGNSA. The CDR3 has 16 amino acids. In DNA form, the CDR3 reads TGTGCCTGCAGCCCCGACAGGAGCTCCTATAATTCACCCCTCCACTTT. Translating gives CACSPDRSSYNSPLHF.

J is TRBJ1-5 and V is TRBV10-3; the D gene is possibly TRBD1 (5 bases). This CDR3 spans 15 amino acids. CDR1 and CDR2 (germline): ENHRY, SYGVKD. Trimming pared 10 bases from V and 2 bases from J, leaving 18 bases between. CDR3 sequence (DNA): TGTGCCAGCTGGGACTCTAGTTCGGGCAATCAGCCCCAGCATTTT. Residues: CASWDSSSGNQPQHF.

This clone was recorded once. This chain uses TRBV5-1 with TRBJ2-7; TRBD2 matches at 7 bases. Trimming at V came to 3 bases and at J to 4 bases, leaving 7 bases not matched to a gene. In germline, CDR1 is SGHRS, CDR2 YFSETQ. The CDR3 is 14 amino acids. The CDR3 loop reads CASSWGGVSYEQYF. In DNA, the CDR3 is TGCGCCAGCAGCTGGGGGGGGGTAAGTTACGAGCAGTACTTC. Looking up the rest from reference TRBV5-1 and TRBJ2-7 gives the full variable domain: KAGVTQTPRYLIKTRGQQVTLSCSPISGHRSVSWYQQTPGQGLQFLFEYFSETQRNKGNFPGRFSGRQFSNSRSEMNVSTLELGDSALYLCASSWGGVSYEQYFGPGTRLTVT.

This clone was counted between two and nine times. The chain links TRBV10-3 to TRBJ1-1; D remains ambiguous. Per germline, CDR1 ENHRY and CDR2 SYGVKD. This CDR3 has 15 amino acids. The germline V and J ends were trimmed by 7 bases and 3 bases, with 18 bases remaining between them. The CDR3 spells CAIMSPSTGYTEAFF. DNA for the CDR3: TGTGCCATCATGAGCCCTTCCACGGGGTACACTGAAGCTTTCTTT.

The chain employs TRBV6-1 and TRBJ1-5; TRBD1 agrees at 9 bases. The germline V gene has CDR1 MNHNS and CDR2 SASEGT. This CDR3 has 15 amino acids. After removal of 2 bases from V and 7 bases from J, the junction contained 6 bases not matched to a gene. Here the CDR3 DNA reads TGTGCCAGCAGTGAATGGGGACAGGGTGGGCAGCCCCAGCATTTT. This sequence encodes CASSEWGQGGQPQHF.

The chain has TRBV5-4 and TRBJ2-1, with 7 bases that match TRBD2. This CDR3 has 16 amino acids. The germline gives CDR1 SGHNT, CDR2 YYREEE (reference sequence). V lost 0 bases, J lost 2 bases, and 5 bases stayed unmatched. CDR3 in DNA: TGTGCCAGCAGCTTGGGGCTAGCGGAGCCCTACAATGAGCAGTTCTTC. Protein product: CASSLGLAEPYNEQFF.

The chain's CDR3 is CASKDSGGRRGYTF. In nucleotides, the CDR3 is TGTGCCAGTAAAGATTCGGGGGGGAGGAGAGGCTACACCTTC. The V gene is TRBV19, the J gene TRBJ1-2; weak D call: TRBD1 (5 bases). There are 14 residues in the CDR3. Germline assignment: CDR1 LNHDA and CDR2 SQIVND (reference sequence). V was pared by 7 bases and J by 8 bases, with 20 bases between.

The rearrangement joins TRBV5-1 to TRBJ2-7, with 10 bases matching TRBD2. CDR1 SGHRS and CDR2 YFSETQ come from the germline V gene. The CDR3 length is 15 residues. The V gene end was trimmed by 4 bases and the J gene end by 2 bases; junction bases not matched to a gene: 6. The CDR3 reads CASSLTSGVTYEQYF. The CDR3 bases are TGCGCCAGCAGCCTTACTAGCGGGGTTACCTACGAGCAGTACTTC.

This chain connects TRBV29-1 to TRBJ2-1; 7 bases agree with TRBD1. The J segment lost 12 bases and the V segment lost 3 bases, leaving 17 bases of the junction unmatched. The CDR3 covers 15 residues. Germline V gene sequence: CDR1 SQVTM, CDR2 ANQGSEA. The CDR3: CSVDFTGETLVGQFF. CDR3 coding DNA: TGCAGCGTTGACTTTACAGGGGAGACCTTGGTCGGGCAGTTCTTC.

The chain combines TRBV7-2 with TRBJ1-1; D may be TRBD1 (6 bases). The CDR3 extends over 14 amino acids. V lost 5 bases, J lost 2 bases, and 12 bases lay in between. Germline V gene sequence: CDR1 SGHTA, CDR2 FQGNSA. CDR3 nucleotides: TGTGCCAGCAGCCTAGACAGGTACAACACTGAAGCTTTCTTT. It is translated as CASSLDRYNTEAFF.

This chain connects TRBV30 to TRBJ2-5; a weak D match, TRBD2 (6 bases). The V and J ends lost 2 bases and 4 bases respectively, with 11 bases between them. Germline loops: CDR1 GTSNPN, CDR2 SVGIG (reference sequence). There are 13 residues in the CDR3. The CDR3 sequence: CAWSSTRRETQYF. CDR3 in DNA: TGTGCCTGGAGTTCGACTAGACGAGAGACCCAGTACTTC.

This chain connects TRBV11-3 to TRBJ1-1; 7 bases fit TRBD1. J lost 1 base, V lost 2 bases, and 10 bases had no gene match. There are 17 residues in the CDR3. Germline V gene data show CDR1 as SGHNT and CDR2 as YENEEA. The CDR3 reads CASSLKQRGQRNTEAFF. DNA for the CDR3: TGTGCCAGCAGCTTAAAGCAAAGGGGACAGAGGAACACTGAAGCTTTCTTT.

The rearrangement joins TRBV4-2 to TRBJ1-3; D call uncertain. Trimming shortened V by 1 base and J by 4 bases, and 2 bases separated the two germline ends. This CDR3 is built from 12 residues. The germline V gene has CDR1 LGHNA and CDR2 YNFKEQ. CDR3 in DNA: TGTGCCAGCAGCCAAGCGGGAAACACCATATATTTT. Amino acids: CASSQAGNTIYF.

In this sample, this clone turned up once. This chain joins TRBV7-9 and TRBJ1-4, with 7 bases aligning to TRBD1. Germline assignment: CDR1 SEHNR and CDR2 FQNEAQ (reference sequence). Trimming took 5 bases from V and 0 from J; bases not matched to a gene: 6. The CDR3 runs 16 residues. The CDR3 bases are TGTGCCAGCAGCGGTCACAGGGGCCCAACTAATGAAAAACTGTTTTTT. Translated, it gives CASSGHRGPTNEKLFF.

There are a few counts of this clone. The gene calls are TRBV4-1 and TRBJ2-1, with TRBD1 as a possible D gene (6 bases). V was cut by 0 bases and J by 7 bases, with 16 bases left in between. There are 16 residues in the CDR3. From germline, CDR1 is MGHRA and CDR2 YSYEKL. This chain's CDR3 is CASSQERGIFGNEQFF. The CDR3 nucleotides are TGCGCCAGCAGCCAAGAAAGGGGGATTTTTGGTAATGAGCAGTTCTTC.

The chain combines TRBV27 with TRBJ2-3; 8 bases fit TRBD2. The CDR3 spans 14 residues. Germline loops: CDR1 MNHEY, CDR2 SMNVEV (reference sequence). The ends lost 7 bases at V and 4 bases at J; junction bases unmatched: 7. CDR3 sequence (DNA): TGTGCCAGCACACCGGGAGGGAGCCCAGATACGCAGTATTTT. Encoded protein: CASTPGGSPDTQYF.

The rearrangement links TRBV19 to TRBJ2-5, with TRBD1 identical over 8 bases. Germline V lookup: CDR1 LNHDA, CDR2 SQIVND (reference sequence). J gave up 2 bases and V 6 bases, and 5 bases lay outside the gene matches. CDR3 length: 14 amino acids. The CDR3 sequence: CASREQGVQETQYF. CDR3 bases: TGTGCCAGTAGAGAACAGGGGGTTCAAGAGACCCAGTACTTC. The complete variable domain, with remaining parts taken from reference TRBV19 and TRBJ2-5, reads DGGITQSPKYLFRKEGQNVTLSCEQNLNHDAMYWYRQDPGQGLRLIYYSQIVNDFQKGDIAEGYSVSREKKESFPLTVTSAQKNPTAFYLCASREQGVQETQYFGPGTRLLVL.